The source of this T cell receptor beta chain is a study of T-cell reconstitution after alpha-beta-depleted transplantation in children. This clonotype was observed at least ten times. What it binds is unknown. Unique molecular identifiers tagged the TCRbeta library. Using its own MiXCR run on the PCR reads, TCRdb lists one record per CDR3 protein. The table records some 300,000 distinct CDR3 sequences, over 7.5% of them present only once. Germline V gene lookup returns CDR1 LGHNA and CDR2 YSLEER. The CDR3 has 13 amino acids. Trimming stripped 5 bases from V and 5 bases from J, with 12 bases between. Study-wide points: About two months after transplant, alpha-beta T cells reportedly came from several hundred expanded graft clones. Elevated TCRbeta diversity at day 60 was traced, in some patients, to surviving recipient T cells and thymic progenitors. T-cell counts and diversity at one year following transplant were attributed mainly to newly produced T cells.

The V call is TRBV4-3, the J call TRBJ1-2, with a possible D match to TRBD1 (5 bases). This receptor was obtained from a female patient aged 2-9 years who had a stem cell transplant for Fanconi anemia, so the T cells may come from the graft donor. Sequenced material: peripheral blood, taken 360 days after TCRalphabeta/CD19-depleted stem cell transplant. In DNA form, the CDR3 reads TGCGCCAGCAGCAGACAGAATGGGTATGGCTACACCTTC. Amino acids: CASSRQNGYGYTF.